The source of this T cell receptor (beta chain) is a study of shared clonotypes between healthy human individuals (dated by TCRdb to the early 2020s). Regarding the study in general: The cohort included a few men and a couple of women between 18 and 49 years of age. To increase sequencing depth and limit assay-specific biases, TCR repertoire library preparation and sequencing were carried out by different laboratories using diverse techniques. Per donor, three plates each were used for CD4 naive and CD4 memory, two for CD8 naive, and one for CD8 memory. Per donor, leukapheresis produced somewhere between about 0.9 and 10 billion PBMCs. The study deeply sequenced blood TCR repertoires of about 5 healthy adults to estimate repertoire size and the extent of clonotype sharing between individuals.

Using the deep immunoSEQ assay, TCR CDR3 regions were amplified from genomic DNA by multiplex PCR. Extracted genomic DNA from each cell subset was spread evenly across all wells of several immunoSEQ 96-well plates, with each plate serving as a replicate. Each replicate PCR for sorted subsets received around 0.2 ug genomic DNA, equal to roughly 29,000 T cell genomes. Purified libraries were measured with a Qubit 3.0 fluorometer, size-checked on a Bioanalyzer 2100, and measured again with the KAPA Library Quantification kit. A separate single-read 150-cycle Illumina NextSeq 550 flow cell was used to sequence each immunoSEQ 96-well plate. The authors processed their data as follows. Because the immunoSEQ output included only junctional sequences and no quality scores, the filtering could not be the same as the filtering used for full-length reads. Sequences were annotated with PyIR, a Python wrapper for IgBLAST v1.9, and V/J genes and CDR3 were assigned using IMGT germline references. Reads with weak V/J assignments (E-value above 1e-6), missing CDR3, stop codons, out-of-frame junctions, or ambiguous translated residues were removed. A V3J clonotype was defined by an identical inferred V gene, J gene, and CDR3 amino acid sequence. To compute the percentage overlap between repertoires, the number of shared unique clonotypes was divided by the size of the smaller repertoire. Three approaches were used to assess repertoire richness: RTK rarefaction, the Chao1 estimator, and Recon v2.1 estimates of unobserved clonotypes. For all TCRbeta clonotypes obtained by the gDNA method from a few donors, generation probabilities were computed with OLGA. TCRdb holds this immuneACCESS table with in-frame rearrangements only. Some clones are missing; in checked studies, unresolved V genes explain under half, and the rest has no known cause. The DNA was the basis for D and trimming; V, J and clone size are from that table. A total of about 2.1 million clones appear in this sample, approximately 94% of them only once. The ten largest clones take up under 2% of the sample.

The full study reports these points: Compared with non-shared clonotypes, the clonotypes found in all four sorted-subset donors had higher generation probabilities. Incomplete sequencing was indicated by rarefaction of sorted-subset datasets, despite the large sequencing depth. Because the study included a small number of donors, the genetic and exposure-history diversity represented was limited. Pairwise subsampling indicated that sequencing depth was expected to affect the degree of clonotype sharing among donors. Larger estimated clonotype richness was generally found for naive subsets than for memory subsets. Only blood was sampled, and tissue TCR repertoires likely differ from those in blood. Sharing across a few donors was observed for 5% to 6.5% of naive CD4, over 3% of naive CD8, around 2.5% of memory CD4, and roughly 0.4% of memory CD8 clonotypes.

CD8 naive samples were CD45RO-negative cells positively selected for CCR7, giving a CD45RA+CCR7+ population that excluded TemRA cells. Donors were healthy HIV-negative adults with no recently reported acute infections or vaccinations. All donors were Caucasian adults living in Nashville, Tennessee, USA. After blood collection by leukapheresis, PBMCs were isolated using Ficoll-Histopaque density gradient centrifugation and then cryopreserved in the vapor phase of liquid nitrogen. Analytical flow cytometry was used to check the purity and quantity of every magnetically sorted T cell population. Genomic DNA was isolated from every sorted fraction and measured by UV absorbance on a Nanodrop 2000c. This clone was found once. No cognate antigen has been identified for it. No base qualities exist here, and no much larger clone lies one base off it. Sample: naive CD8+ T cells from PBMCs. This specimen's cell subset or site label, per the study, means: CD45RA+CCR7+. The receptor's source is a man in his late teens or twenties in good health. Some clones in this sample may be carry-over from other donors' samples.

DNA sequence: TGCGCCAGCAGCTTGGGGGGGACGGGAGAGACCCAGTACTTC. Its amino acids are CASSLGGTGETQYF. Rearrangement joined TRBV5-1 to TRBJ2-5; the D gene is possibly TRBD1 or TRBD2, each agreeing over 5 bases. From a lookup of the germline V gene, CDR1 and CDR2 are SGHRS and YFSETQ. Cut back by 0 bases and 4 bases, the V and J ends lie 10 bases apart. From its cysteine to its phenylalanine, the CDR3 spans 14 amino acids. The retained sequence is limited to the CDR3, 42 bases, with the frame set at the first base.